A selection of T cell receptor beta chains follows, all from one sample in a study of T cell responses to AZD1222 COVID-19 vaccine. The method was immunoSEQ multiplex PCR; TCRdb's version includes in-frame clones alone and lacks a portion of them. The table lists about 180,000 clones, roughly 88% of them singletons. This sample comprised peripheral blood, obtained 28 days after the second AZD1222 dose. The source is an adult who received the AZD1222 COVID-19 vaccine. CDR3s include the opening cysteine and the closing phenylalanine or tryptophan. Each record gives: CDR3 length, V gene, clone size, J gene, D gene, CDR3 DNA, CDR3 protein. The D gene is left open where the match is weak. Clone size is given for some rows only: seen once, a few or many times, or a class if the clone is expanded.

15,TRBV11-1,-,TRBJ2-7,-,TGTGCCAGCAGCTTAGTTGGGGGCCGCTACTACGAGCAGTACTTC,CASSLVGGRYYEQYF
14,TRBV19,-,TRBJ2-4,TRBD2,TGTGCCAGTAAGACTAGCGGGGGGGCTGACATTCAGTACTTC,CASKTSGGADIQYF
13,TRBV29-1,-,TRBJ1-2,TRBD1,TGCAGCGTGGACCGGGACAGGGTTGGAAGCTACACCTTC,CSVDRDRVGSYTF
13,TRBV30,-,TRBJ1-2,-,TGTGCCTGGAGTGTACAGGGTATGGTTGGCTACACCTTC,CAWSVQGMVGYTF
15,TRBV7-9,-,TRBJ2-5,-,TGTGCCAGCAGCTTATTTTCTACGGTCGGAGAGACCCAGTACTTC,CASSLFSTVGETQYF
13,TRBV27,-,TRBJ2-5,TRBD1,TGTGCCAGCAGGCGGACAGGGGGGGAGACCCAGTACTTC,CASRRTGGETQYF
15,TRBV7-3,few,TRBJ2-1,-,TGTGCCAGCAGCCCCTTGGACAGTCCCTACAATGAGCAGTTCTTC,CASSPLDSPYNEQFF
13,TRBV19,-,TRBJ1-1,-,TGTGCCAGTAGTACTCAGATGAACACTGAAGCTTTCTTT,CASSTQMNTEAFF
13,TRBV3-1/TRBV3-2,once,TRBJ1-5,-,TGTGCCAGCAGCCCGTCAGGTTATCAGCCCCAGCATTTT,CASSPSGYQPQHF
13,TRBV6-4,-,TRBJ1-1,TRBD1,TGTGCCAGCAGTCGGGACAGGAACACTGAAGCTTTCTTT,CASSRDRNTEAFF
18,TRBV21-1,few,TRBJ1-4,-,TGTGCCAGCAGCAAAGGCGCCGGAGAAGACAGGGCTAATGAAAAACTGTTTTTT,CASSKGAGEDRANEKLFF
14,TRBV30,-,TRBJ1-1,-,TGTGCCTGGAATCCCGGTCCGGGGGAGACTGAAGCTTTCTTT,CAWNPGPGETEAFF
15,TRBV9,-,TRBJ2-7,TRBD1,TGTGCCAGCAGCGGGGGGACAGGGGGGGAATGGGAGCAGTACTTC,CASSGGTGGEWEQYF
15,TRBV14,few,TRBJ1-3,-,TGTGCCAGCAGCCAAGAGATCGGGTCTGGAAACACCATATATTTT,CASSQEIGSGNTIYF
14,TRBV5-4,-,TRBJ1-2,-,TGTGCCAGCAGCTTTTTTTCTACAAACTATGGCTACACCTTC,CASSFFSTNYGYTF
13,TRBV18,-,TRBJ2-5,-,TGTGCCAGCTCACCATCGGGGGCAGAGACCCAGTACTTC,CASSPSGAETQYF
17,TRBV5-1,-,TRBJ2-3,-,TGCGCCAGCAGCTCTGGGGTTGGGACCACTAGCACAGATACGCAGTATTTT,CASSSGVGTTSTDTQYF
14,TRBV7-2,-,TRBJ1-1,-,TGTGCCAGCAGCTTAGTCTTCCAGAACACTGAAGCTTTCTTT,CASSLVFQNTEAFF
15,TRBV5-6,-,TRBJ2-3,TRBD1,TGTGCCAGCAGCCAAGACAGGGGGCTGGGAGATACGCAGTATTTT,CASSQDRGLGDTQYF
14,TRBV7-8,-,TRBJ2-3,-,-,CASKESTSADTQYF
15,TRBV5-1,once,TRBJ2-3,TRBD2,TGCGCCAGCAGCTTGGGGCGGGGGGGCACAGATACGCAGTATTTT,CASSLGRGGTDTQYF
14,TRBV28,few,TRBJ2-1,TRBD2,TGTGCCAGCAGTTGGACTAGCGGTTACAATGAGCAGTTCTTC,CASSWTSGYNEQFF
15,TRBV19,-,TRBJ1-4,-,TGTGCCAGTAGTTGGGACCTGGGGGTTGGTGAAAAACTGTTTTTT,CASSWDLGVGEKLFF
15,TRBV5-6,-,TRBJ1-4,-,TGTGCCAGCAGCTTGGGAGTCAGGGGTAATGAAAAACTGTTTTTT,CASSLGVRGNEKLFF
16,TRBV6-5,-,TRBJ2-3,-,TGTGCCAGCAGTTCGCCGGGGGACCGGAGGCACGGTACGCAGTATTTT,CASSSPGDRRHGTQYF
15,TRBV11-1,-,TRBJ1-1,-,TGTGCCAGCAGCTTGGAGACCCGGGGCTTGGCTGAAGCTTTCTTT,CASSLETRGLAEAFF
14,TRBV4-1,few,TRBJ1-6,-,TGCGCCAGCAGCTCCCCGATCCCCTATTCACCCCTCCACTTT,CASSSPIPYSPLHF
14,TRBV5-1,-,TRBJ2-7,TRBD1,TGCGCCAGCAGCTTCTACAGGGGACCCTACGAGCAGTACTTC,CASSFYRGPYEQYF
15,TRBV5-8,-,TRBJ1-6,-,TGTGCCAGCAGCTGGGGGACGACGGGAAATTCACCCCTCCACTTT,CASSWGTTGNSPLHF
16,TRBV6-4,-,TRBJ2-1,-,TGTGCCAGCAGTGACTCCCGCGTCCCCTTTAACGATGAGCAGTTCTTC,CASSDSRVPFNDEQFF
13,TRBV19,-,TRBJ2-3,-,TGTGCCAGTAGTATTGCGGGTACAGATACGCAGTATTTT,CASSIAGTDTQYF
14,TRBV5-1,-,TRBJ2-5,TRBD2,TGCGCCAGCAGCCTGGGACTAAACCAAGAGACCCAGTACTTC,CASSLGLNQETQYF
15,TRBV9,once,TRBJ1-3,TRBD1,TGTGCCAGCAGCGTAGAGACAGGGACTGGAAACACCATATATTTT,CASSVETGTGNTIYF
15,TRBV11-2,-,TRBJ2-7,TRBD2,TGTGCCAGCAGCTTAGGGGGGGGAGGGTCCTACGAGCAGTACTTC,CASSLGGGGSYEQYF
15,TRBV5-6,-,TRBJ1-2,-,TGTGCCAGCAGTCCCCCCGGGGCGGGGATATATGGCTACACCTTC,CASSPPGAGIYGYTF
13,TRBV6-5,-,TRBJ1-1,-,TGTGCCAGCAACAGGGAAGGGAACACTGAAGCTTTCTTT,CASNREGNTEAFF
14,TRBV19,-,TRBJ1-5,-,TGTGCCAGCTTAGGACAGCGAGACAATCAGCCCCAGCATTTT,CASLGQRDNQPQHF
11,TRBV20-1,once,TRBJ2-7,-,TGCAGTGCTAGCCCCCGGGGAGAGCAGTACTTC,CSASPRGEQYF
13,TRBV3-1/TRBV3-2,-,TRBJ2-3,TRBD1,TGTGCTACAGGGGTTGGGAGCACAGATACGCAGTATTTT,CATGVGSTDTQYF
14,TRBV6-2/TRBV6-3,few,TRBJ1-2,-,TGTGCCAGCAGTTACTGGGGGGGCGCTGATGGCTACACCTTC,CASSYWGGADGYTF
14,TRBV4-3,-,TRBJ1-4,-,TGCGCCAGCAGCCAAGGGCGGGCGGGGGAAAAACTGTTTTTT,CASSQGRAGEKLFF
16,TRBV2,-,TRBJ2-7,-,TGTGCCAGCAGTGAGGGTGGGGGCAAAAGCTCCTACGAGCAGTACTTC,CASSEGGGKSSYEQYF
15,TRBV5-1,-,TRBJ1-1,-,TGCGCCAGCAGCGCCTTCGGGGGGTCTAACACTGAAGCTTTCTTT,CASSAFGGSNTEAFF
15,TRBV19,-,TRBJ1-5,TRBD1,TGTGCCAGTAGTGCCGGACAGGGGGGGGTTCAGCCCCAGCATTTT,CASSAGQGGVQPQHF
13,TRBV19,-,TRBJ1-2,-,TGTGCCAGTAGTGCGCAGGGTGGGGTGGGCTACACCTTC,CASSAQGGVGYTF
14,TRBV6-2/TRBV6-3,-,TRBJ1-2,-,TGTGCCAGCAGTTACTCCCAGTATAGGGATGGCTACACCTTC,CASSYSQYRDGYTF
13,TRBV5-6,-,TRBJ1-1,-,TGTGCCAGCAGCTTGGCGACCGGCCGGGGAGCTTTCTTT,CASSLATGRGAFF
15,TRBV3-1/TRBV3-2,-,TRBJ1-6,-,TGTGCCAGCAGCCAAGCCGACTCATCCAATTCACCCCTCCACTTT,CASSQADSSNSPLHF
18,TRBV5-6,-,TRBJ2-2,TRBD1,TGTGCCAGCAGCTCCACACTCACAGGGGATGCGAACACCGGGGAGCTGTTTTTT,CASSSTLTGDANTGELFF